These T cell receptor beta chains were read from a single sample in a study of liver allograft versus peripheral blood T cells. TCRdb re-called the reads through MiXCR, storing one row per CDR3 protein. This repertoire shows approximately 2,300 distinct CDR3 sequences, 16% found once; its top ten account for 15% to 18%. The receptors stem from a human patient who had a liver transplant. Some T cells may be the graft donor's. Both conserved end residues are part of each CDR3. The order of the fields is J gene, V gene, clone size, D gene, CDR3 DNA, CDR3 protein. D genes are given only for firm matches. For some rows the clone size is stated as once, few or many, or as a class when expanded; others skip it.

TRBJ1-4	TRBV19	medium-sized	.	TGTGCCACCCAAATTGGGGCTAATGGAAAACTGTTTTTT	CATQIGANGKLFF
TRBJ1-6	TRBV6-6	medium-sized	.	TGTGCCAGCAGCCCCGTGGGGATTAATAATTCACCCCTCCACTTT	CASSPVGINNSPLHF
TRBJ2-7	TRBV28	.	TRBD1	TGTGCCAGCTTTTCAGGGACAGGGGGCGCCTACGAGCAGTACTTC	CASFSGTGGAYEQYF
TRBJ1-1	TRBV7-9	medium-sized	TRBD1	TGTGCCAGCAGATTAACAGGGGGCGGGACTGAAGCTTTCTTT	CASRLTGGGTEAFF
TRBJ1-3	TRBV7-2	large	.	TGTGCCAGCAGCTTAAGGCAGTTTGGAAACACCATATATTTT	CASSLRQFGNTIYF
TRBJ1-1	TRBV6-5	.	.	TGTGCCAGCGTGCCCCCCGGATACACGAACACTGAAGCTTTCTTT	CASVPPGYTNTEAFF
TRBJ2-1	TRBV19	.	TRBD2	TGTGCCAGTATGGGCGGGGGGTCCTTAAAGGAGCAGTTCTTC	CASMGGGSLKEQFF
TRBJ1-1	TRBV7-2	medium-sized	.	TGTGCCAGCAGATCGACAGGCTCGAACACTGAAGCTTTCTTT	CASRSTGSNTEAFF
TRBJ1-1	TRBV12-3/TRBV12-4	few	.	TGTGCCAGCAGCTCGAGAGGGGCCACTGAAGCTTTCTTT	CASSSRGATEAFF
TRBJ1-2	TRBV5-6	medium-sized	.	TGTGCCAGCAGGCGATCTGGGGTAGCTAACTATGGCTACACCTTC	CASRRSGVANYGYTF
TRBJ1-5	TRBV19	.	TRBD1	TGTGCCAGTAGACCCCGGACAGGGGGGGGCAATCAGCCCCAGCATTTT	CASRPRTGGGNQPQHF
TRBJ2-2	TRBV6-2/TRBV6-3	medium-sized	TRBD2	TGTGCCAGCAGAACGTCGACTGGGAGGGCCACGATAGCCGGGGAGCTGTTTTTT	CASRTSTGRATIAGELFF
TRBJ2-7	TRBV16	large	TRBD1	TGTGCCAGTCCGGGACAGCCCTACGAGCAGTACTTC	CASPGQPYEQYF
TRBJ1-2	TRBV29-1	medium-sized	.	TGCAGCGTTGAACGACATGACTATGGCTACACCTTC	CSVERHDYGYTF
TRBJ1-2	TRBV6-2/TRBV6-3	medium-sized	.	TGTGCCAGCAGTTACCCCAGGCCGGAGCGAAACTATGGCTACACCTTC	CASSYPRPERNYGYTF
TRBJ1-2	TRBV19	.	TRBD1	TGTGCCAGTAGGGATAGGGGACAGCGCGAATTAAACTATGGCTACACCTTC	CASRDRGQRELNYGYTF
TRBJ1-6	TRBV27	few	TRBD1	TGTGCCAGCAGTCTAAGGGGACAGGGGAGGGCTAATAATTCACCCCTCCACTTT	CASSLRGQGRANNSPLHF